Presented here are 15 T cell receptor beta chains from one specimen sequenced in a study of TIL therapy for anti-PD-1-resistant metastatic lung cancer. The time point here: pre-treatment sample, taken before nivolumab and TIL therapy. This was the immunoSEQ v3 assay. TCRdb keeps only in-frame clones here, not all; method: immunoSEQ multiplex PCR. This sample has 57,000 or so clones; about nine tenths occur once, and the top ten carry roughly 2.6%. The sequenced sample was blood, obtained at baseline. The receptors shown here come from a person aged 25-85 years with non-small cell lung cancer.

This clone was seen a few times. The genes are TRBV10-3 and TRBJ1-1, with 7 bases aligning to TRBD1. Germline lookup yields CDR1 ENHRY and CDR2 SYGVKD. V dropped 6 bases and J dropped 6; count of bases not matched to a gene: 7. The CDR3 runs to 13 residues. The CDR3 protein is CAIRGDRDAEAFF. CDR3 coding DNA: TGTGCCATCAGGGGAGACAGGGACGCTGAAGCTTTCTTT.

The chain has TRBV9 and TRBJ1-2; the D gene is possibly TRBD1 (5 bases). With 3 bases removed from V and 8 bases from J, the gap between germline ends came to 14 bases. The CDR3 totals 13 residues. Per germline, CDR1 SGDLS and CDR2 YYNGEE. In DNA, the CDR3 is TGTGCCAGCAGCGGATCCGGGACGAGGGGCTACACCTTC. Its translation: CASSGSGTRGYTF.

The rearrangement uses TRBV19 and TRBJ2-1; 12 positions agree with TRBD2. V shed 5 bases, J shed 9 bases, and the junction held 11 bases outside the gene matches. The CDR3 length is 16 residues. The V gene's germline CDR1 is LNHDA and CDR2 SQIVND (reference sequence). The CDR3 spells CASSARLAGGPGEQFF. Here the CDR3 DNA reads TGTGCCAGTAGTGCCCGTCTAGCGGGAGGGCCAGGTGAGCAGTTCTTC.

This chain joins TRBV6-5 and TRBJ1-1; 9 bases align to TRBD1. J lost 0 bases, V lost 0 bases, and 2 bases had no gene match. Germline loops: CDR1 MNHEY, CDR2 SVGAGI. This CDR3 has 16 residues. The CDR3 sequence is CASSYSYRGLNTEAFF. In DNA, the CDR3 is TGTGCCAGCAGTTACTCGTACAGGGGGCTGAACACTGAAGCTTTCTTT.

The rearrangement joins TRBV24-1 to TRBJ2-2; D tentatively reads TRBD1 or TRBD2 (5 bases each). Per the germline V gene, CDR1 is KGHDR and CDR2 is SFDVKD. The CDR3 consists of 16 residues. Trimming removed 4 bases at V and 5 bases at J, with 16 bases between. The CDR3: CATSDKWGIGTGELFF. In DNA, the CDR3 is TGTGCCACCAGTGACAAATGGGGGATTGGTACCGGGGAGCTGTTTTTT.

The genes are TRBV18 and TRBJ1-3; TRBD1 matches at 8 bases. This CDR3 contains 16 residues. V lost 5 bases to trimming and J lost 2 bases; unmatched junction nucleotides: 8. The V gene's germline CDR1 is KGHSH and CDR2 LQKENI. The CDR3 DNA reads TGTGCCAGCTCATCCCTTGGACAGGGAGCTGGAAACACCATATATTTT. Protein: CASSSLGQGAGNTIYF.

V and J are TRBV19 and TRBJ2-5; D unclear. CDR1 and CDR2 from the germline V gene are LNHDA and SQIVND (reference sequence). With 6 bases removed from V and 4 bases from J, the gap between germline ends came to 12 bases. The CDR3 extends over 13 amino acids. The CDR3 nucleotides read TGTGCCAGTAGCGGTGGGATGCGAGAGACCCAGTACTTC. It translates to CASSGGMRETQYF.

The J gene is TRBJ2-7, the V gene TRBV5-1, with 10 bases aligning to TRBD1. V lost 2 bases to trimming and J lost 4 bases; unmatched junction nucleotides: 6. CDR1 is SGHRS, CDR2 YFSETQ, per germline. This CDR3 is built from 15 residues. The CDR3 region has the DNA TGCGCCAGCAGCTTAGTGACAGGGGGCTCTTACGAGCAGTACTTC. Translated, it gives CASSLVTGGSYEQYF.

The J gene is TRBJ2-7, the V gene TRBV18, with 9 bases aligning to TRBD2. V trimming: 6 bases; J trimming: 7 bases; junction bases outside the gene matches: 10. The CDR3 loop spans 14 amino acids. Germline V gene data show CDR1 as KGHSH and CDR2 as LQKENI. This CDR3 reads CASSRTSELGEQYF. As DNA, the CDR3 is TGTGCCAGCTCGCGGACTAGCGAGTTGGGGGAGCAGTACTTC.

The DNA of the CDR3 is TGTACCCTCAGGGGGGGGCTCTCCGGACCCCTCCACTTT. Translating it yields CTLRGGLSGPLHF. The rearrangement links TRBV2 to TRBJ1-6, with 7 positions matching TRBD1. Germline CDR1 SNHLY, CDR2 FYNNEI. The CDR3 extends over 13 amino acids.

V and J are TRBV28 and TRBJ2-1; tentative D call: TRBD2 (6 bases). Trimming removed 6 bases from V and 1 base from J, with 10 bases in between. CDR3 size: 14 residues. Germline CDR1 MDHEN, CDR2 SYDVKM. The CDR3 sequence: CASSPRESYNEQFF. The CDR3 nucleotides are TGTGCCAGCAGCCCACGGGAGTCCTACAATGAGCAGTTCTTC.

This chain links TRBV24-1 with TRBJ1-2; D perhaps matches TRBD1 (5 bases). The CDR3 length is 15 residues. Germline lookup yields CDR1 KGHDR and CDR2 SFDVKD. Trimming removed 2 bases at V and 5 bases at J, with 14 bases between. CDR3 in DNA: TGTGCCACCAGTGATTCACAGGTGGGAGATTATGGCTACACCTTC. This gives the protein CATSDSQVGDYGYTF.

V and J are TRBV6-5 and TRBJ2-1; 12 positions agree with TRBD2. Per the germline V gene, CDR1 is MNHEY and CDR2 is SVGAGI. The CDR3 totals 14 residues. Trimming removed 4 bases from V and 9 bases from J; junction bases left unmatched: 4. CDR3 protein: CASSSSGGAFEQFF. CDR3 DNA: TGTGCCAGCAGTTCTAGCGGGGGGGCCTTTGAGCAGTTCTTC.

The sample holds one count of this clone. The chain uses TRBV10-3 and TRBJ2-3; 16 bases line up with TRBD2. The CDR3 is 19 residues long. Trimming cost V 6 bases and J 0 bases; bases outside gene matches: 9. Germline CDR1 reads ENHRY; CDR2 reads SYGVKD. DNA for the CDR3: TGTGCCATCAGAGGGACTAGCGGGGGGGCAGGTTCTAGCACAGATACGCAGTATTTT. It translates to CAIRGTSGGAGSSTDTQYF.

The chain uses TRBV15 and TRBJ1-5; 9 positions agree with TRBD1. V lost 1 base and J lost 6; bases outside the gene matches: 7. Germline V gene lookup returns CDR1 LNHNV and CDR2 YYDKDF (reference sequence). The CDR3 consists of 16 residues. CDR3 region: CATSRGGQGSGQPQHF. The CDR3 bases are TGTGCCACCAGCAGAGGAGGACAGGGGAGCGGTCAGCCCCAGCATTTT.